The rows below give T cell receptor beta chains drawn from one sample of a study of blood T cell repertoires in COVID-19. The protocol was immunoSEQ multiplex PCR, while the TCRdb copy is restricted to in-frame clones and leaves out a portion. The sample shows roughly 300,000 clones, roughly 90% of them seen only once. The sample comprised PBMCs or T cells enriched from blood (not recorded which). The origin of the receptors is a woman aged 25 to 39 who had recovered from COVID-19. The CDR3 runs from the conserved cysteine through the conserved F or W. Fields, in order: CDR3 length, V gene, clone size, D gene, J gene, CDR3 DNA, CDR3 protein. D genes are given only for firm matches. Only some rows state a clone size, as once, few, many or a class for expanded clones.

17,TRBV5-4,NA,TRBD2,TRBJ2-1,TGTGCCAGCAGAGTTTCGTGGGGGGGACTAGCGTTAGATGAGCAGTTCTTC,CASRVSWGGLALDEQFF
15,TRBV28,once,NA,TRBJ1-4,TGTGCCAGCAGTTGGACGGGCCCCGAGGGTGAAAAACTGTTTTTT,CASSWTGPEGEKLFF
16,TRBV5-4,NA,NA,TRBJ2-1,TGTGCCAGCAGCGTTGGCGTGGCGGGTTTGAGGAATGAGCAGTTCTTC,CASSVGVAGLRNEQFF
14,TRBV5-1,NA,NA,TRBJ1-2,TGCGCCAGCAGCTTGGAGGCGGTTGGCGATGGCTACACCTTC,CASSLEAVGDGYTF
15,TRBV11-3,NA,TRBD1,TRBJ2-7,TGTGCCAGCAGTTCCGCCGGGACAGGGGCCCACGAGCAGTACTTC,CASSSAGTGAHEQYF
15,TRBV3-1/TRBV3-2,NA,NA,TRBJ1-5,TGTGCCAGCAGCCAAGATTTAAGCCGGAATCAGCCCCAGCATTTT,CASSQDLSRNQPQHF
15,TRBV15,once,TRBD1,TRBJ2-1,TGTGCCACCAGCAGAAAAGGGACAGGGCCAGATGAGCAGTTCTTC,CATSRKGTGPDEQFF
15,TRBV23-1,NA,NA,TRBJ1-5,TGCGCCAGCAGTCAGTGGCCTTCTAGCAATCAGCCCCAGCATTTT,CASSQWPSSNQPQHF
16,TRBV5-5,NA,TRBD2,TRBJ2-3,TGTGCCAGCAGCCCGGTGGGTAGCGGGGAAACAGATACGCAGTATTTT,CASSPVGSGETDTQYF
14,TRBV5-5,NA,NA,TRBJ1-2,TGTGCCAGCAGCTTGCTAGAAGGGGGCTATGGCTACACCTTC,CASSLLEGGYGYTF
13,TRBV30,NA,TRBD1,TRBJ2-1,TGTGCCTGGAGTGGGACAGGGAGTGGTGAGCAGTTCTTC,CAWSGTGSGEQFF
17,TRBV10-3,NA,NA,TRBJ1-5,TGTGCCATCAGTGAGTCGGGAGGGGGGGCTAGCAATCAGCCCCAGCATTTT,CAISESGGGASNQPQHF
17,TRBV27,NA,TRBD1,TRBJ2-4,TGTGCCAGCAGTCCCGACCCAGGGGGTACGACCAAAAACATTCAGTACTTC,CASSPDPGGTTKNIQYF
15,TRBV28,NA,NA,TRBJ1-1,TGTGCCAGCAGTTTCGGGTGGAGATCGAACACTGAAGCTTTCTTT,CASSFGWRSNTEAFF
14,TRBV2,NA,TRBD1,TRBJ1-1,TGTGCCAGCAGATCCGGGACAGCGTTCACTGAAGCTTTCTTT,CASRSGTAFTEAFF
13,TRBV6-5,once,NA,TRBJ1-5,TGTGCCAGCAGGGCAACAGGTGATCAGCCCCAGCATTTT,CASRATGDQPQHF
16,TRBV6-5,NA,TRBD1,TRBJ2-1,TGTGCCAGCAGTTACTCGAGAGGGGGCGCCTACAATGAGCAGTTCTTC,CASSYSRGGAYNEQFF
15,TRBV5-1,NA,TRBD1,TRBJ1-2,TGCGCCAGCAGCCCGGACAGGGGGACTACACAGGGCTACACCTTC,CASSPDRGTTQGYTF
14,TRBV30,NA,NA,TRBJ2-2,TGTGCCTGGGCCACCCTCCGGGGAACCGGGGAGCTGTTTTTT,CAWATLRGTGELFF
15,TRBV28,once,TRBD1,TRBJ2-2,TGTGCCAGCACCCCAGGGACAGGGGACACCGGGGAGCTGTTTTTT,CASTPGTGDTGELFF
14,TRBV12-5,NA,TRBD2,TRBJ2-1,TGTGCTAGTGGTGGGACTAGCGGGGGGAATGAGCAGTTCTTC,CASGGTSGGNEQFF
14,TRBV5-1,NA,TRBD1,TRBJ2-1,TGCGCCAGCAGCCCGGGACAGGGAGGGAATGAGCAGTTCTTC,CASSPGQGGNEQFF
13,TRBV5-8,NA,NA,TRBJ1-6,TGTGCCAGCAGAGGGGAAACAGGTTCACCCCTCCACTTT,CASRGETGSPLHF
18,TRBV9,NA,TRBD1,TRBJ1-1,TGTGCCAGCAGCGTAGAGGATTCGTGGGGGACAGAGGAACCTGAAGCTTTCTTT,CASSVEDSWGTEEPEAFF
13,TRBV5-5,NA,NA,TRBJ2-7,TGTGCCAGCAGATCGACAGGGAGGTTCGAGCAGTACTTC,CASRSTGRFEQYF
19,TRBV10-1,NA,TRBD2,TRBJ2-2,TGCGCCAGCAGTGAGGGGCTGACTAGCGGGGAACGGGACACCGGGGAGCTGTTTTTT,CASSEGLTSGERDTGELFF
16,TRBV28,NA,TRBD1,TRBJ1-2,TGTGCCAGCAGTTTCCGACGACCGCAGGGGGCTGGCGGCTACACCTTC,CASSFRRPQGAGGYTF
14,TRBV10-3,NA,TRBD1,TRBJ1-6,TGTGCCATCAGTAGGGACAGATATAATTCACCCCTCCACTTT,CAISRDRYNSPLHF
13,TRBV5-4,NA,NA,TRBJ1-1,TGTGCCAGCAGCGTAGGACAGAACACTGAAGCTTTCTTT,CASSVGQNTEAFF
14,TRBV2,NA,NA,TRBJ1-4,TGTGCCAGTCATCTACTAGCAACTAATGAAAAACTGTTTTTT,CASHLLATNEKLFF
13,TRBV11-2,few,NA,TRBJ1-5,TGTGCCAGCAGCTTAACAGCAGATCAGCCCCAGCATTTT,CASSLTADQPQHF
16,TRBV7-9,few,TRBD2,TRBJ2-2,TGTGCCAGCAGCTCCCCGGCGGGGGGGGTGACCGGGGAGCTGTTTTTT,CASSSPAGGVTGELFF
16,TRBV9,NA,TRBD2,TRBJ2-3,TGTGCCAGCAGCCCAGCGGTAGCGGGGGGGCAGGATACGCAGTATTTT,CASSPAVAGGQDTQYF
19,TRBV11-2,NA,TRBD2,TRBJ2-3,TGTGCCAGCAGCTTAGCGGGGCTAGCGGGGGCCATAAGGACAGATACGCAGTATTTT,CASSLAGLAGAIRTDTQYF
15,TRBV28,NA,TRBD1,TRBJ2-1,TGTGCCAGCAGAACTCCAGGGGGCTCCTACAATGAGCAGTTCTTC,CASRTPGGSYNEQFF
15,TRBV6-5,NA,TRBD1,TRBJ2-7,TGTGCCAGCAGTCCTCGGGACAGACTATTCTACGAGCAGTACTTC,CASSPRDRLFYEQYF
13,TRBV28,NA,TRBD1,TRBJ1-4,TGTGCCAGCATGGGACAGGGATCTGAAAAACTGTTTTTT,CASMGQGSEKLFF
19,TRBV18,NA,NA,TRBJ1-5,TGTGCCAGCTCACCCGACGGCCGGGACACAATTGATAGCAATCAGCCCCAGCATTTT,CASSPDGRDTIDSNQPQHF
18,TRBV11-2,NA,TRBD1,TRBJ2-7,TGTGCCAGCAGCTCCTCGAAACTAAAAGACAGGGCCCGCTACGAGCAGTACTTC,CASSSSKLKDRARYEQYF
14,TRBV10-3,NA,TRBD1,TRBJ2-7,TGTGCCATCAGTGACGACAGGGTAGCCTACGAGCAGTACTTC,CAISDDRVAYEQYF
12,TRBV2,NA,NA,TRBJ2-3,TGTGCCAGCAGTGAGGGGCGACACGCGCAGTATTTT,CASSEGRHAQYF
16,TRBV14,NA,TRBD2,TRBJ2-7,TGTGCCAGCAGCCAAGACGTGGGGGGACTAGGGTACGAGCAGTACTTC,CASSQDVGGLGYEQYF
17,TRBV10-2,NA,TRBD2,TRBJ2-3,TGCGCCAGCAGTGAGTCAGGGACTAGCGGGGGTAAGGATACGCAGTATTTT,CASSESGTSGGKDTQYF
15,TRBV3-1/TRBV3-2,NA,TRBD2,TRBJ2-5,TGTGCCAGCAGCCAAGATTGGCGGGGGGAAGAGACCCAGTACTTC,CASSQDWRGEETQYF
14,TRBV5-1,NA,NA,TRBJ2-5,TGCGCCAGCAGCTTGGTCAGGGGACAAGAGACCCAGTACTTC,CASSLVRGQETQYF
19,TRBV24-1,NA,TRBD2,TRBJ2-2,TGTGCCACCAGTGATGCCGGGACTAGCGGGGGGGCGGTCACCGGGGAGCTGTTTTTT,CATSDAGTSGGAVTGELFF
14,TRBV27,NA,NA,TRBJ1-2,TGTGCCAGCAGTTTATCGGGGGGTTCCGAGGGCTACACCTTC,CASSLSGGSEGYTF
16,TRBV5-4,NA,TRBD1,TRBJ2-2,TGTGCCAGCAGCTTGGGGGGACAGGGAGGTACCGGGGAGCTGTTTTTT,CASSLGGQGGTGELFF
21,TRBV3-1/TRBV3-2,NA,TRBD2,TRBJ2-1,TGTGCCAGCAGCCAAATCGGGGAAGTTTCGCAGAGCGGGGGGGTCTACAATGAGCAGTTCTTC,CASSQIGEVSQSGGVYNEQFF
16,TRBV15,NA,TRBD1,TRBJ1-1,TGTGCCACCAGCAGAGGTTCGGGACAGGGAGACACTGAAGCTTTCTTT,CATSRGSGQGDTEAFF
13,TRBV19,NA,NA,TRBJ2-7,TGTGCCAGTAGTATAACCGGGACCTACGAGCAGTACTTC,CASSITGTYEQYF
18,TRBV3-1/TRBV3-2,NA,TRBD2,TRBJ2-2,TGTGCCAGCAGCCAAGAACGGCCGGGACTAGCGGGCCCCGGGGAGCTGTTTTTT,CASSQERPGLAGPGELFF
15,TRBV11-2,NA,NA,TRBJ2-5,TGTGCCAGCAGCTTGCCCCGACAGGGAGGCGAGACCCAGTACTTC,CASSLPRQGGETQYF
15,TRBV5-1,NA,NA,TRBJ2-7,TGCGCCAGCAGCTTGGCCCAAGACAGCAGCTACGAGCAGTACTTC,CASSLAQDSSYEQYF
14,TRBV5-1,NA,NA,TRBJ1-2,TGCGCCAGCAGCTTGGGCAGATTTGACTATGGCTACACCTTC,CASSLGRFDYGYTF